The rows below give T cell receptor beta chains drawn from one sample of a study of blood T cell repertoires in COVID-19. The repertoire was sequenced with immunoSEQ multiplex PCR; TCRdb's copy has only in-frame clones and lacks some. The sample lists 150,000 or so clones, around 82% occurring once. Specimen: peripheral blood. Receptors were obtained from a man in his 60s with active or convalescent COVID-19. CDR3s include the opening cysteine and the closing phenylalanine or tryptophan. Fields, in order: D gene, J gene, V gene, clone size, CDR3 DNA, CDR3 protein. The D gene is left open where the match is weak. Size values are once, few and many counts, or a class for expanded clones, and some rows have none.

.,TRBJ1-5,TRBV11-2,once,TGTGCCAGCAGCTTAACGGACTATAGCAATCAGCCCCAGCATTTT,CASSLTDYSNQPQHF
.,TRBJ1-5,TRBV5-5,few,TGTGCCAGCAGCTTCGGGGGGCCGGGTCAGCCCCAGCATTTT,CASSFGGPGQPQHF
TRBD2,TRBJ2-5,TRBV28,.,TGTGCCAGCAGCCCAGGGAGGGGTCGGCAAGAGACCCAGTACTTC,CASSPGRGRQETQYF
TRBD1,TRBJ1-6,TRBV6-1,few,TGTGCCAGCAGTGAAGTGGGACAGGGGGTATCCTATAATTCACCCCTCCACTTT,CASSEVGQGVSYNSPLHF
TRBD2,TRBJ2-1,TRBV2,.,TGTGCCAGCAGTGATCTTTGGACTAGCGGGTCTGGCAATGAGCAGTTCTTC,CASSDLWTSGSGNEQFF
TRBD1,TRBJ1-4,TRBV7-9,.,TGTGCCAGCAGCTTTTGGGCAGGGGGCCCAACTAATGAAAAACTGTTTTTT,CASSFWAGGPTNEKLFF
.,TRBJ2-1,TRBV28,few,TGTGCCAGCAGTCGAAGGGGGATCAGCTCCTACAATGAGCAGTTCTTC,CASSRRGISSYNEQFF
TRBD1,TRBJ1-1,TRBV4-1,.,TGCGCCAGCAGCCAAGGTTCCTTTGGACAGGGGGACACTGAAGCTTTCTTT,CASSQGSFGQGDTEAFF
TRBD1,TRBJ2-3,TRBV25-1,.,TGTGCCAGCAGTGGCTACCTCGGACAGGGGGCGAATACGCAGTATTTT,CASSGYLGQGANTQYF
TRBD1,TRBJ2-6,TRBV9,.,TGTGCCAGCAGCGTCGCAGGGGGCTCTGGGGCCAACGTCCTGACTTTC,CASSVAGGSGANVLTF